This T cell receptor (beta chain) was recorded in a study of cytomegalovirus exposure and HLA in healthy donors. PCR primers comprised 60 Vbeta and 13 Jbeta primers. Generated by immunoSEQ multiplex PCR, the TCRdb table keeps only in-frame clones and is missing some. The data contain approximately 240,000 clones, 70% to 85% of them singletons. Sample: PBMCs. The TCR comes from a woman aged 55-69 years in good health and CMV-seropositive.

The CDR3 loop reads CASSLFGSKVGELFF. CDR3 DNA sequence: TGTGCCAGCAGCTTATTCGGGAGTAAAGTCGGGGAGCTGTTTTTT. The chain combines TRBV5-4 with TRBJ2-2; D possibly corresponds to TRBD2 (6 bases). V shed 2 bases and J shed 7 bases, with 15 bases lying between them. The CDR3 consists of 15 residues. Germline loops: CDR1 SGHNT, CDR2 YYREEE (reference sequence).